This T cell receptor (beta chain) was captured in a study of OX40 agonist ivuxolimab in advanced cancers. Assay: immunoSEQ multiplex PCR; the TCRdb copy retains only in-frame clones and omits some. The table lists roughly 70,000 clones, around 83% of them singletons. V lost 1 base and J lost 1; bases outside the gene matches: 6. Germline loops: CDR1 SGHDT, CDR2 YYEEEE. CDR3 length equals 17 residues. This chain connects TRBV5-6 to TRBJ1-5, with 9 nucleotides matching TRBD1. The sequence was obtained from an adult with an advanced solid tumor such as melanoma, head and neck, liver or kidney cancer. The material sequenced was CD4+ or CD8+ T cells sorted from blood, taken in a trial of the OX40 agonist ivuxolimab. This CDR3 reads CASSLNRGPRSNQPQHF. The DNA of the CDR3 is TGTGCCAGCAGCTTGAACAGGGGGCCAAGGAGCAATCAGCCCCAGCATTTT.